Below, 28 T cell receptor beta chains from the same sample are listed, as sequenced in a study of CD4+ T cells in melanoma. Profiling relied on immunoSEQ multiplex PCR, and the TCRdb table lists in-frame clones only, not all of them. The repertoire holds 20,000 or so clones, around four fifths seen once, with roughly a tenth in the top ten. The receptors derive from a human donor with melanoma.

This chain links TRBV5-1 with TRBJ2-1, with TRBD2 matching over 7 bases. The CDR3 runs 17 residues. Germline V gene lookup returns CDR1 SGHRS and CDR2 YFSETQ. Trimming at V came to 1 base and at J to 6 bases, leaving 13 bases not matched to a gene. CDR3 sequence: CASSLQLASATGNEQFF. The CDR3 nucleotides are TGCGCCAGCAGCTTGCAACTAGCGTCGGCTACGGGCAATGAGCAGTTCTTC.

This chain joins TRBV4-1 and TRBJ1-1; 7 bases fit TRBD1. V gave up 1 base and J gave up 3 bases; unmatched junction bases: 17. The CDR3 contains 19 residues. In germline, CDR1 is MGHRA, CDR2 YSYEKL. DNA of the CDR3: TGCGCCAGCAGCCAAGCCCGACAGGGTTGGCCTCTCTTCTACACTGAAGCTTTCTTT. Residues: CASSQARQGWPLFYTEAFF.

The V call is TRBV6-1, the J call TRBJ2-7; D is uncertain. Looked up from germline, CDR1 is MNHNS and CDR2 is SASEGT. The germline V and J ends were trimmed by 6 bases and 0 bases, with 6 bases remaining between them. The CDR3 sequence is 12 residues long. CDR3 in DNA: TGTGCCAGCAGAAAGGACTCCTACGAGCAGTACTTC. It yields the protein CASRKDSYEQYF.

The genes are TRBV6-9 and TRBJ2-1; D is ambiguous. This CDR3 is built from 14 residues. Germline V gene sequence: CDR1 MNHGY, CDR2 SVAAGI. Trimming took off 3 bases at V and 0 bases at J, with 6 bases between the two ends. The CDR3 protein is CASSYSLSYNEQFF. The CDR3 DNA is TGTGCCAGCAGTTACAGCCTCTCCTACAATGAGCAGTTCTTC.

The rearrangement joins TRBV6-1 to TRBJ1-1, with a weak D call TRBD1 (5 bases). Germline-derived CDR1 and CDR2 are MNHNS and SASEGT. Trimming shortened V by 5 bases and J by 7 bases, and 11 bases separated the two germline ends. This CDR3 is built from 12 residues. The DNA of the CDR3 is TGTGCCAGCAGTTGGTGGGGGAATGAAGCTTTCTTT. Translation gives CASSWWGNEAFF.

The chain has TRBV18 and TRBJ2-7, with TRBD1 identical over 8 bases. Germline assignment: CDR1 KGHSH and CDR2 LQKENI. V trimming: 3 bases; J trimming: 2 bases; junction bases outside the gene matches: 3. This CDR3 spans 14 amino acids. Here the CDR3 DNA reads TGTGCCAGCTCACCGGGGACAGGTCCCTACGAGCAGTACTTC. Its translation: CASSPGTGPYEQYF.

The chain uses TRBV7-9 and TRBJ2-2; TRBD1 matches 8 bases. The CDR3 extends over 15 amino acids. The V segment lost 10 bases and the J segment 1 base; nucleotides outside the gene matches: 8. In germline, CDR1 is SEHNR, CDR2 FQNEAQ (reference sequence). The CDR3, as DNA: TGTGCCACCCCCCCCGGACAGGGGAACACCGGGGAGCTGTTTTTT. Its translation: CATPPGQGNTGELFF. Full variable domain (rest looked up from reference TRBV7-9 and TRBJ2-2): DTGVSQNPRHKITKRGQNVTFRCDPISEHNRLYWYRQTLGQGPEFLTYFQNEAQLEKSRLLSDRFSAERPKGSFSTLEIQRTEQGDSAMYLCATPPGQGNTGELFFGEGSRLTVL.

This clone was seen more than once but under ten times. The chain couples TRBV9 to TRBJ1-6, with D hard to call. In germline, CDR1 is SGDLS, CDR2 YYNGEE. This CDR3 is 14 amino acids long. The ends were cut back, 6 bases at V and 2 bases at J, with 9 bases in the middle. The CDR3 DNA is TGTGCCAGCAACCCGGGGACCTATAATTCACCCCTCCACTTT. Its protein product is CASNPGTYNSPLHF.

The chain links TRBV11-2 to TRBJ2-5; D not resolved. This CDR3 region has 13 residues. Trimming left V 2 bases short and J 0 bases short, with 4 bases between. CDR1 and CDR2 from the germline V gene are SGHAT and FQNNGV. Written as DNA, the CDR3 is TGTGCCAGCAGCTTAAGCCACCAAGAGACCCAGTACTTC. The encoded protein is CASSLSHQETQYF.

This chain joins TRBV30 and TRBJ2-1; 8 bases agree with TRBD2. The CDR3 contains 14 residues. Unmatched junction bases numbered 10, after V lost 2 bases and J lost 10 bases. Germline CDR1 reads GTSNPN; CDR2 reads SVGIG (reference sequence). This CDR3 is CAWSRSGGRGEQFF. CDR3 nucleotide sequence: TGTGCCTGGAGTAGGAGCGGGGGCCGAGGGGAGCAGTTCTTC.

V is TRBV5-8 and J is TRBJ2-3; 9 bases line up with TRBD1. Unmatched junction bases numbered 4, after V lost 4 bases and J lost 4 bases. CDR1 is SGHTS and CDR2 is YDEGEE in the germline V gene. CDR3 length: 14 residues. The CDR3 protein is CASSPGQGSDTQYF. CDR3 in DNA: TGTGCCAGCAGCCCAGGACAGGGGTCAGATACGCAGTATTTT.

The genes are TRBV5-1 and TRBJ2-1; the match to TRBD1 covers 10 bases. The CDR3 totals 17 residues. The junction had 11 bases not matched to a gene; V was cut back by 6 bases and J by 2 bases. Germline-derived CDR1 and CDR2 are SGHRS and YFSETQ. Written as DNA, the CDR3 is TGCGCCAGCACGACCGAGATCGGGACAGGGGCCTACAATGAGCAGTTCTTC. Translating it yields CASTTEIGTGAYNEQFF.

This chain connects TRBV5-5 to TRBJ2-7; 11 bases fit TRBD2. The CDR3 consists of 16 residues. Losses at the gene ends were 4 bases for V and 1 base for J; bases not matched to a gene: 7. Germline V gene sequence: CDR1 SGHKS, CDR2 YYEKEE (reference sequence). The CDR3 region is CASSTSGTSGSYEQYF. DNA for the CDR3: TGTGCCAGCAGCACTTCAGGGACTAGCGGTTCCTACGAGCAGTACTTC.

V usage is TRBV10-1 and J usage is TRBJ2-1; 9 bases line up with TRBD1. CDR1 WNHNN and CDR2 SYGVQD come from the germline V gene (reference sequence). There are 15 residues in the CDR3. J gave up 5 bases and V 2 bases, and 4 bases lay outside the gene matches. CDR3 in amino acids: CASSEGGTGNNEQFF. DNA for the CDR3: TGCGCCAGCAGTGAGGGCGGGACAGGGAACAATGAGCAGTTCTTC.

This clone was seen only a few times. The chain is built from TRBV2 and TRBJ2-3, with D perhaps assigned TRBD1 or TRBD2 (5 bases each). CDR1 is SNHLY, CDR2 FYNNEI, per germline. This CDR3 has 13 amino acids. The V end lost 1 base, the J end lost 9 bases, and 11 bases lay between the germline ends. The CDR3: CASSEVRGPTQYF. DNA for the CDR3: TGTGCCAGCAGTGAAGTACGGGGACCAACGCAGTATTTT.

The rearrangement uses TRBV11-1 and TRBJ2-1; no reliable D call. The CDR3 spans 15 residues. CDR1 and CDR2 (germline): SGHAT, FQDESV (reference sequence). V was trimmed by 5 bases and J by 4 bases, leaving 15 bases between them. The CDR3 bases are TGTGCCAGCAGCCCAGAGTTTGAGATATACAATGAGCAGTTCTTC. It translates to CASSPEFEIYNEQFF. The variable domain in full, with the rest retrieved from reference TRBV11-1 and TRBJ2-1, is EAEVAQSPRYKITEKSQAVAFWCDPISGHATLYWYRQILGQGPELLVQFQDESVVDDSQLPKDRFSAERLKGVDSTLKIQPAELGDSAMYLCASSPEFEIYNEQFFGPGTRLTVL.

This clone was observed a handful of times. The junction differs from germline at one of its ends, possibly a read error. This CDR3 is also generated by other DNA sequences in the sample. This chain joins TRBV5-1 and TRBJ1-1; D call uncertain. The germline V gene encodes CDR1 SGHRS and CDR2 YFSETQ. This CDR3 comprises 13 residues. The CDR3 DNA sequence: TGTGCCAGCAGCTCGGACGATTACACTGAAGCTTTCTTT. It specifies CASSSDDYTEAFF.

The chain carries TRBV7-3 and TRBJ2-1; 8 positions agree with TRBD1. Germline V gene lookup returns CDR1 SGHTA and CDR2 FQGTGA. The V gene end was trimmed by 0 bases and the J gene end by 6 bases; junction bases not matched to a gene: 7. The CDR3 sequence is 16 residues long. The CDR3 here is CASSLTPGTGPNEQFF. The CDR3 nucleotides read TGTGCCAGCAGCTTAACTCCCGGGACAGGCCCCAATGAGCAGTTCTTC.

The J gene is TRBJ1-2, the V gene TRBV10-1; D unresolved. V was clipped by 5 bases and J by 8 bases, with 6 bases between them. Germline loops: CDR1 WNHNN, CDR2 SYGVQD (reference sequence). The CDR3 spans 10 residues. For the CDR3, the DNA is TGCGCCAGCAGTAAGCGAGGCTACACCTTC. Its translation: CASSKRGYTF.

The rearrangement joins TRBV11-2 to TRBJ2-2, with a tentative D call TRBD2 (7 bases). CDR3 size: 17 residues. V lost 0 bases and J 4 bases, leaving 15 bases between the germline ends. From germline, CDR1 is SGHAT and CDR2 FQNNGV. The CDR3 DNA follows: TGTGCCAGCAGCTTAGATGGCGGCGGGGGCCTCACCGGGGAGCTGTTTTTT. As protein: CASSLDGGGGLTGELFF.

The chain is built from TRBV7-9 and TRBJ1-4; tentative D call: TRBD1 (5 bases). The germline CDR1 and CDR2 sequences are SEHNR and FQNEAQ (reference sequence). V was cut by 2 bases and J by 12 bases, with 10 bases left in between. This CDR3 region has 12 residues. The CDR3 loop is CASSLQGWELFF. The CDR3 coding sequence is TGTGCCAGCAGCTTACAGGGATGGGAACTGTTTTTT.

The rearrangement uses TRBV7-6 and TRBJ2-7; D unresolved. Germline assignment: CDR1 SGHVS and CDR2 FNYEAQ. Between the trimmed V and J ends, which lost 5 bases and 0 bases, there was a span of 8 bases. The CDR3 spans 13 residues. The CDR3 sequence is CASSPRTSYEQYF. The DNA for the CDR3 is TGTGCCAGCAGCCCAAGGACCTCCTACGAGCAGTACTTC.

This clone was seen a single time. The V and J genes are TRBV15 and TRBJ2-7, with D tentatively TRBD1 (5 bases). This CDR3 is built from 14 residues. Germline V gene sequence: CDR1 LNHNV, CDR2 YYDKDF (reference sequence). V was trimmed by 1 base and J by 0 bases, leaving 7 bases between them. The CDR3 is CATSRARVSYEQYF. CDR3 DNA sequence: TGTGCCACCAGCAGAGCCAGGGTCTCCTACGAGCAGTACTTC.

The chain couples TRBV19 to TRBJ1-5, with TRBD1 as a possible D gene (5 bases). Germline V CDR1 and CDR2: LNHDA, SQIVND (reference sequence). This CDR3 spans 13 amino acids. V lost 5 bases to trimming and J lost 5 bases, with 10 bases between them. CDR3 protein: CASSLDSDQPQHF. CDR3 nucleotides: TGTGCCAGTAGTCTCGACAGTGATCAGCCCCAGCATTTT.

This rearrangement joins TRBV11-2 to TRBJ1-5; possible D gene TRBD1, 5 bases. Between the trimmed V and J ends, which lost 4 bases and 5 bases, there was a span of 15 bases. This CDR3 has 15 residues. CDR1 is SGHAT, CDR2 FQNNGV, per germline. The CDR3 protein is CASSSQGGGDQPQHF. In nucleotides, the CDR3 is TGTGCCAGCAGCTCCCAGGGCGGTGGTGATCAGCCCCAGCATTTT.

The chain has TRBV11-2 and TRBJ2-1; no reliable D call. V dropped 1 base and J dropped 2 bases, with 9 bases sitting between them. The germline V gene encodes CDR1 SGHAT and CDR2 FQNNGV. The CDR3 has 15 amino acids. CDR3 sequence (DNA): TGTGCCAGCAGCTTAGCGACTCTAACCTACAATGAGCAGTTCTTC. Translating it yields CASSLATLTYNEQFF.

This sequence joins TRBV6-1 and TRBJ1-1; no clear D gene. Looked up from germline, CDR1 is MNHNS and CDR2 is SASEGT. The CDR3 extends over 14 amino acids. Trimming cost V 2 bases and J 1 base, with 8 bases left between them. CDR3 bases: TGTGCCAGCAGTGAATTGTCATGGAACACTGAAGCTTTCTTT. Translation: CASSELSWNTEAFF.

V is TRBV5-6 and J is TRBJ1-2; no reliable D call. Germline CDR1 is SGHDT and CDR2 is YYEEEE. V lost 0 bases and J lost 5, with 14 bases in between. CDR3 length: 15 amino acids. CDR3 residues: CASSLVGRDKYGYTF. The CDR3 nucleotides are TGTGCCAGCAGCTTGGTTGGCAGAGACAAATATGGCTACACCTTC.